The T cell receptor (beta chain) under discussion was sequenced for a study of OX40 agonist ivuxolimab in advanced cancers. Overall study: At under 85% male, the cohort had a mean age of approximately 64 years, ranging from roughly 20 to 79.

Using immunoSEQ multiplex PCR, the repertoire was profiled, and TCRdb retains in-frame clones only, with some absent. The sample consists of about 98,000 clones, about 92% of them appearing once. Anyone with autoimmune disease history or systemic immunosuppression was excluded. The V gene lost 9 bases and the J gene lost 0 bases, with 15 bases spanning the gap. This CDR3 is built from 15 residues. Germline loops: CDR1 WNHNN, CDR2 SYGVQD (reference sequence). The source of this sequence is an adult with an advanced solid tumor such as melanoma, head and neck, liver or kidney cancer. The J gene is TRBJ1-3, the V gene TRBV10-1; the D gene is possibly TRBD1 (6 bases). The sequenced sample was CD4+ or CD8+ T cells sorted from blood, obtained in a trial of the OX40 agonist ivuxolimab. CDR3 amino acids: CAREDSTFSGNTIYF. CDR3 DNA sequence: TGCGCCAGGGAGGACAGCACCTTCTCTGGAAACACCATATATTTT.